One sample yielded the 3 T cell receptor beta chains listed below, sequenced in a study. In TCRdb, the RT-PCR reads were re-called with MiXCR into one record per CDR3 protein. Found here are about 680,000 distinct CDR3 sequences, approximately 14% of them singletons; the top ten hold roughly 3.6%. Sequenced: memory CD4+ T cells from blood. These receptors were taken from a female donor in good health, serving as a healthy control.

The gene calls are TRBV24-1 and TRBJ2-3; 7 nucleotides line up with TRBD1. V gave up 6 bases and J gave up 1 base; unmatched junction bases: 6. Germline CDR1 and CDR2: KGHDR and SFDVKD. This CDR3 spans 15 amino acids. CDR3 region: CATSPGTGGTDTQYF. The CDR3 DNA reads TGTGCCACCAGTCCGGGCACAGGGGGCACAGATACGCAGTATTTT.

V usage is TRBV12-3 or TRBV12-4 and J usage is TRBJ2-5; TRBD2 aligns across 11 bases. The CDR3 has 18 amino acids. V trimming: 5 bases; J trimming: 4 bases; junction bases outside the gene matches: 15. In DNA, the CDR3 is TGTGCCAGCAGTCCAGCCCCGTCGACTAGCGGGGTGGCAGAGACCCAGTACTTC. It yields the protein CASSPAPSTSGVAETQYF.

This clonotype showed up many times. V is TRBV6-2 or TRBV6-3 and J is TRBJ2-1; 11 nucleotides line up with TRBD2. CDR1 MNHEY and CDR2 SVGEGT come from the germline V gene. V was pared by 5 bases and J by 5 bases, with 14 bases of the junction left unmatched. The CDR3 sequence is 18 residues long. DNA of the CDR3: TGTGCCAGCAGTGCCGGTCCGCTGGGGACTAGCGGCAACAATGAGCAGTTCTTC. Its protein is CASSAGPLGTSGNNEQFF.